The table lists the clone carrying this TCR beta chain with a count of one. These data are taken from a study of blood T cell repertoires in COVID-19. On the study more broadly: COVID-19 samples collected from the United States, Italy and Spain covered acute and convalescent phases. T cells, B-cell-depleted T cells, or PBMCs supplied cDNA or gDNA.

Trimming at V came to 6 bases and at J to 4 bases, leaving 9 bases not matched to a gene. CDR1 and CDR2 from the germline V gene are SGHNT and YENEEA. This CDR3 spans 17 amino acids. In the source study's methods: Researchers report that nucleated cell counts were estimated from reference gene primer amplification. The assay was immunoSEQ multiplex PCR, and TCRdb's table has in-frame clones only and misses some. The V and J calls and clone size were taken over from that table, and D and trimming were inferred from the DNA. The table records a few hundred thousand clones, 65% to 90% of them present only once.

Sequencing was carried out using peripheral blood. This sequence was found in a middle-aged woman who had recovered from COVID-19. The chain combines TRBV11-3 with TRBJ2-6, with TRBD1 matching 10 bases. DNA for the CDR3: TGTGCCAGCAGACCGGGACAGGGGAGTCCCGGGGCCAACGTCCTGACTTTC. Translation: CASRPGQGSPGANVLTF.